This entry is about one T cell receptor (beta chain). Its antigen is unknown. The CDR3 totals 14 residues. Deletions cut 1 base from V and 4 bases from J, with 9 bases between. Germline-derived CDR1 and CDR2 are SGHVS and FQNEAQ. The sample is drawn from a study of post-analysis software for immune sequencing data. On the study more broadly: There were relapsing-remitting, secondary progressive and progressive-relapsing multiple sclerosis among the disease courses included. Overall study results and limits: Five TRBV segments occurring more often in patients than controls included TRBV5-6, TRBV5-1 and TRBV20-1. Normalized Chao1 diversity in multiple sclerosis patients fell significantly below that of controls.

Sequencing libraries made from TCR beta cDNA carried unique molecular identifiers. T cells numbering roughly 1 to 10 million gave rise to about 540,000 cDNA molecules. A single record per CDR3 protein comes from TCRdb applying MiXCR to the PCR reads. The sample consists of 750,000 to 950,000 distinct CDR3 sequences, approximately 57% of them appearing once. The sample comprised blood. The sequence derives from a girl aged 10-17 years with multiple sclerosis. The V call is TRBV7-8, the J call TRBJ2-3; D is perhaps TRBD1 or TRBD2 (5 bases each). The CDR3, as DNA: TGTGCCAGCAGCTTAGGAAGGGACGCAGATACGCAGTATTTT. Protein product: CASSLGRDADTQYF.